Listed below are T cell receptor beta chains from one sample, sequenced in a study of blood T cell repertoires in COVID-19. Assay used: immunoSEQ multiplex PCR; TCRdb lists only in-frame clones, some missing. The sample contains approximately 460,000 clones, 89% of which appear only once. Sequencing was done on a sample of peripheral blood. These receptor sequences come from a young man with COVID-19, enrolled during active disease. Both conserved end residues are part of each CDR3. The D gene is left open where the match is weak. The size entry is marked missing in some rows and otherwise reads once, few, many or a size class.

V,J,size,D,CDR3,DNA
TRBV27,TRBJ1-3,.,TRBD1,CASSSTGGSGNTIYF,TGTGCCAGCAGTTCAACAGGGGGCTCTGGAAACACCATATATTTT
TRBV7-2,TRBJ1-5,.,TRBD1,CASSSRGTGYNQPQHF,TGTGCCAGCAGCTCGCGGGGGACAGGTTACAATCAGCCCCAGCATTTT
TRBV19,TRBJ2-2,.,TRBD2,CASSLRTSGGATTGELFF,TGTGCCAGTAGTCTTCGGACTAGCGGGGGGGCAACCACCGGGGAGCTGTTTTTT
TRBV19,TRBJ1-3,few,.,CASSIRATTGTGNTIYF,TGTGCCAGTAGTATAAGGGCCACGACAGGCACTGGAAACACCATATATTTT
TRBV5-4,TRBJ2-7,.,TRBD2,CASSWGGKSTEQYF,TGTGCCAGCAGCTGGGGGGGTAAATCAACCGAGCAGTACTTC
TRBV15,TRBJ1-2,.,.,CATSRDSNYGYTF,TGTGCCACCAGCAGAGACAGTAACTATGGCTACACCTTC
TRBV19,TRBJ1-5,.,.,CASSTEKGGNQPQHF,TGTGCCAGTAGTACCGAAAAAGGGGGCAATCAGCCCCAGCATTTT
TRBV29-1,TRBJ2-1,.,TRBD2,CSVEEGGLASNEQFF,TGCAGCGTTGAAGAAGGGGGACTAGCTTCCAATGAGCAGTTCTTC
TRBV23-1,TRBJ2-3,once,.,CASSRISTGRYNQYTQYF,TGCGCCAGCAGTCGAATCAGCACAGGGCGATACAACCAATATACGCAGTATTTT
TRBV12-5,TRBJ1-1,once,TRBD1,CASGLGTGIYTEAFF,TGTGCTAGTGGTTTAGGGACAGGGATTTACACTGAAGCTTTCTTT
TRBV5-1,TRBJ2-3,once,TRBD2,CASSAGVTDTQYF,TGCGCCAGCTCTGCGGGAGTAACAGATACGCAGTATTTT
TRBV11-2,TRBJ1-1,.,.,CASSYPRDTNTEAFF,TGTGCCAGCAGCTACCCCAGGGATACGAACACTGAAGCTTTCTTT
TRBV15,TRBJ1-5,.,.,CATSRGQAGQPQHF,TGTGCCACCAGCAGAGGTCAGGCAGGCCAGCCCCAGCATTTT
TRBV12-3/TRBV12-4,TRBJ1-1,.,.,CASSGAANKAFF,TGTGCCAGCAGTGGGGCAGCTAACAAAGCTTTCTTT
TRBV19,TRBJ1-6,few,.,CASRTGQPTNSPLHF,TGTGCCAGTAGGACGGGACAACCAACAAATTCACCCCTCCACTTT
TRBV11-3,TRBJ2-5,.,.,CASSLVSRHRETQYF,TGTGCCAGCAGCTTAGTATCTAGGCACCGAGAGACCCAGTACTTC
TRBV12-5,TRBJ2-3,.,TRBD1,CASGFPGGISTDTQYF,TGTGCTAGTGGTTTCCCAGGGGGAATTAGCACAGATACGCAGTATTTT
TRBV5-6,TRBJ2-7,.,TRBD2,CASSTGLARNEQYF,TGTGCCAGCAGCACTGGACTAGCTCGCAACGAGCAGTACTTC
TRBV7-2,TRBJ2-4,.,.,CASSFRRVLQNIQYF,TGTGCCAGCAGCTTCAGGAGGGTCCTTCAAAACATTCAGTACTTC
TRBV2,TRBJ1-5,.,TRBD1,CASRNWDSLGQPQHF,TGTGCCAGCCGAAATTGGGACAGCCTAGGTCAGCCCCAGCATTTT
TRBV20-1,TRBJ2-5,.,TRBD1,CSASGGKTQYF,TGCAGTGCATCAGGGGGAAAGACCCAGTACTTC
TRBV29-1,TRBJ1-6,once,.,CSVEAGVGSPLHF,TGCAGCGTTGAAGCGGGGGTAGGGTCACCCCTCCACTTT
TRBV6-1,TRBJ1-5,.,.,CASSEMRNQPQHF,TGTGCCAGCAGTGAGATGCGGAATCAGCCCCAGCATTTT
TRBV30,TRBJ1-3,.,.,CAWSVRNRVSGNTIYF,TGTGCCTGGAGTGTACGCAACCGAGTCTCTGGAAACACCATATATTTT
TRBV7-8,TRBJ2-7,once,TRBD1,CASSLGDRTYEQYF,TGTGCCAGCAGCTTAGGGGACAGAACCTACGAGCAGTACTTC
TRBV19,TRBJ2-3,.,TRBD1,CASSIVTGGTDTQYF,TGTGCCAGTAGTATAGTGACAGGGGGCACAGATACGCAGTATTTT
TRBV7-9,TRBJ1-2,.,TRBD1,CASSPWTGSDYGYTF,TGTGCCAGCAGCCCCTGGACAGGTTCCGACTATGGCTACACCTTC
TRBV30,TRBJ2-3,few,TRBD2,CAWRGTSGRGDTQYF,TGTGCCTGGAGAGGGACTAGCGGGAGGGGTGATACGCAGTATTTT
TRBV24-1,TRBJ2-7,many,.,CATSAGSYEQYF,TGTGCCACCAGTGCGGGGTCCTACGAGCAGTACTTC
TRBV5-1,TRBJ2-2,.,TRBD1,CASSLGQGLTGELFF,TGCGCCAGCAGCTTGGGACAGGGGCTCACCGGGGAGCTGTTTTTT
TRBV5-1,TRBJ2-7,.,.,CASSLEQWNEQYF,TGCGCCAGCAGCTTGGAACAGTGGAACGAGCAGTACTTC
TRBV27,TRBJ2-3,once,TRBD2,CASSGLAGAYTQYF,TGTGCCAGCAGTGGACTAGCGGGGGCGTATACGCAGTATTTT
TRBV7-8,TRBJ2-1,once,.,CASSLSVGDEQFF,TGTGCCAGCAGCTTATCGGTGGGAGATGAGCAGTTCTTC
TRBV24-1,TRBJ2-1,.,.,CATSDSGRGHNEQFF,TGTGCCACCAGTGACTCGGGCAGGGGCCACAATGAGCAGTTCTTC
TRBV6-5,TRBJ2-1,.,.,CASLQGSYNEQFF,TGTGCCAGCCTACAGGGATCCTACAATGAGCAGTTCTTC
TRBV6-5,TRBJ1-4,many,.,CASSYSPGGGNEKLFF,TGTGCCAGCAGTTACTCGCCTGGGGGAGGAAATGAAAAACTGTTTTTT
TRBV20-1,TRBJ1-1,.,.,CSSRQNTEAFF,TGCAGTTCTCGACAGAACACTGAAGCTTTCTTT
TRBV20-1,TRBJ1-1,.,.,CSASRGLNTEAFF,TGCAGTGCTAGTAGGGGGTTGAACACTGAAGCTTTCTTT
TRBV2,TRBJ2-3,.,TRBD2,CASSDGGGAADTQYF,TGTGCCAGCAGTGACGGCGGGGGGGCCGCAGATACGCAGTATTTT
TRBV14,TRBJ2-7,.,.,CASSTSSHEQYF,TGTGCCAGCAGCACTAGCTCCCACGAGCAGTACTTC
TRBV9,TRBJ2-7,few,.,CASSSSTYLAGGLF,TGTGCCAGCAGCTCCTCAACATACCTCGCGGGCGGGCTCTTC
TRBV5-4,TRBJ2-1,.,TRBD2,CASSPTPSGGPYNEQFF,TGTGCCAGCAGCCCAACTCCGTCGGGGGGGCCCTACAATGAGCAGTTCTTC
TRBV9,TRBJ2-6,.,.,CASSVAGVGNVLTF,TGTGCCAGCAGCGTAGCAGGGGTGGGCAACGTCCTGACTTTC
TRBV18,TRBJ2-5,.,.,CASSGARETQYF,TGTGCCAGCTCGGGGGCCCGAGAGACCCAGTACTTC
TRBV9,TRBJ2-3,.,TRBD2,CASTTGGSGREDTQYF,TGTGCCAGCACCACAGGGGGTAGCGGGAGGGAAGATACGCAGTATTTT
TRBV3-1/TRBV3-2,TRBJ2-7,.,TRBD1,CASSQGQEIFYEQYF,TGTGCCAGCAGCCAGGGACAGGAGATCTTCTACGAGCAGTACTTC
TRBV28,TRBJ2-4,.,TRBD2,CASSSTKPRLSGRRENIQYF,TGTGCCAGCAGTTCGACTAAACCAAGGCTGAGCGGGAGGAGGGAAAACATTCAGTACTTC